A selection of T cell receptor beta chains follows, all from one sample in a study of blood T cells in healthy people across ages. One entry per CDR3 protein results from TCRdb running MiXCR on the 5' RACE reads. Among about 1.8 million distinct CDR3 sequences, roughly 49% were seen once, and the ten largest hold less than 2.5%. Sequenced sample: blood. All receptors derive from a middle-aged woman in good health. CDR3s include the opening cysteine and the closing phenylalanine or tryptophan. The order of the fields is J gene, V gene, D gene, clone size, CDR3 protein, CDR3 DNA. The D gene is left open where the match is weak. Not all rows give a size; the values are once, few, many and, for expanded clones, a class.

j_call: TRBJ1-2
v_call: TRBV6-5
d_call: TRBD1
clone_size: .
cdr3_aa: CASSYTDRILYGYTF
cdr3_nt: TGTGCCAGCAGTTACACGGACAGGATTCTCTATGGCTACACCTTC

j_call: TRBJ2-5
v_call: TRBV19
d_call: TRBD2
clone_size: few
cdr3_aa: CASSPGTSVASTQYF
cdr3_nt: TGTGCCAGTAGTCCTGGGACTAGCGTGGCGTCGACCCAGTACTTC

j_call: TRBJ2-3
v_call: TRBV9
d_call: .
clone_size: .
cdr3_aa: CASSSLFGTDTQYF
cdr3_nt: TGTGCCAGCAGCTCCCTTTTCGGCACAGATACGCAGTATTTT

j_call: TRBJ2-5
v_call: TRBV12-3/TRBV12-4
d_call: .
clone_size: few
cdr3_aa: CASRTQENQETQYF
cdr3_nt: TGTGCCAGCAGAACTCAGGAGAACCAAGAGACCCAGTACTTC

j_call: TRBJ2-1
v_call: TRBV5-1
d_call: TRBD1
clone_size: .
cdr3_aa: CASRYGTGTYNEQFF
cdr3_nt: TGCGCCAGCAGGTACGGGACAGGGACTTACAATGAGCAGTTCTTC

j_call: TRBJ2-5
v_call: TRBV28
d_call: TRBD1
clone_size: .
cdr3_aa: CASSFYGTGREQYF
cdr3_nt: TGTGCCAGCAGTTTTTACGGGACAGGGCGTGAGCAGTACTTC

j_call: TRBJ2-5
v_call: TRBV7-2
d_call: .
clone_size: .
cdr3_aa: CASSLWGTAIQETQYF
cdr3_nt: TGTGCCAGCAGCTTGTGGGGTACGGCAATTCAAGAGACCCAGTACTTC

j_call: TRBJ2-7
v_call: TRBV7-2
d_call: .
clone_size: few
cdr3_aa: CASSLGSTLGEQYF
cdr3_nt: TGTGCCAGCAGCTTAGGTTCGACCCTCGGCGAGCAGTACTTC

j_call: TRBJ1-6
v_call: TRBV12-3/TRBV12-4
d_call: TRBD1
clone_size: .
cdr3_aa: CASSLRGGGSPLHF
cdr3_nt: TGTGCCAGCAGTTTACGAGGGGGCGGTTCACCCCTCCACTTT

j_call: TRBJ2-1
v_call: TRBV28
d_call: TRBD1
clone_size: .
cdr3_aa: CASSLTGTGAPNEQFF
cdr3_nt: TGTGCCAGCAGTTTGACCGGGACAGGGGCTCCCAATGAGCAGTTCTTC

j_call: TRBJ2-4
v_call: TRBV27
d_call: .
clone_size: .
cdr3_aa: CASSWVTGGGSAKNIQYF
cdr3_nt: TGTGCCAGCAGTTGGGTAACCGGCGGAGGGTCGGCCAAAAACATTCAGTACTTC

j_call: TRBJ1-2
v_call: TRBV6-6
d_call: .
clone_size: .
cdr3_aa: CASSHYVGTVNYGYTF
cdr3_nt: TGTGCCAGCAGCCATTATGTTGGCACCGTTAACTATGGCTACACCTTC

j_call: TRBJ2-1
v_call: TRBV29-1
d_call: TRBD1
clone_size: few
cdr3_aa: CSPMGTGKFF
cdr3_nt: TGCAGCCCCATGGGGACAGGGAAGTTCTTC

j_call: TRBJ2-4
v_call: TRBV15
d_call: TRBD2
clone_size: .
cdr3_aa: CATSVGRAAKNIQYF
cdr3_nt: TGTGCCACCAGTGTCGGGAGGGCGGCCAAAAACATTCAGTACTTC

j_call: TRBJ2-5
v_call: TRBV5-1
d_call: .
clone_size: .
cdr3_aa: CASSLYRGAQQETQYF
cdr3_nt: TGCGCCAGCAGCTTGTACCGGGGGGCCCAACAAGAGACCCAGTACTTC

j_call: TRBJ2-1
v_call: TRBV7-2
d_call: .
clone_size: .
cdr3_aa: CASILSTGALYNEQFF
cdr3_nt: TGTGCCAGCATCCTTAGTACGGGGGCCTTATACAATGAGCAGTTCTTC

j_call: TRBJ1-2
v_call: TRBV4-1
d_call: .
clone_size: .
cdr3_aa: CASSQDPGRSYGYTF
cdr3_nt: TGCGCCAGCAGCCAAGATCCCGGACGGTCCTATGGCTACACCTTC

j_call: TRBJ2-7
v_call: TRBV7-2
d_call: TRBD1
clone_size: .
cdr3_aa: CAGSPDRVTYNEQYF
cdr3_nt: TGTGCCGGCAGCCCGGACAGGGTTACCTACAATGAGCAGTACTTC

j_call: TRBJ2-1
v_call: TRBV20-1
d_call: .
clone_size: .
cdr3_aa: CSQGEQFF
cdr3_nt: TGCAGCCAAGGGGAGCAGTTCTTC

j_call: TRBJ2-7
v_call: TRBV28
d_call: .
clone_size: .
cdr3_aa: CASSPHRRSYNEQYF
cdr3_nt: TGTGCCAGCAGCCCCCACAGGCGATCCTACAATGAGCAGTACTTC

j_call: TRBJ2-1
v_call: TRBV2
d_call: .
clone_size: once
cdr3_aa: CASSIAGLTYNEQFF
cdr3_nt: TGTGCCAGCAGTATCGCGGGACTGACGTACAATGAGCAGTTCTTC

j_call: TRBJ1-4
v_call: TRBV20-1
d_call: .
clone_size: .
cdr3_aa: CSARGDSGPPNEKLFF
cdr3_nt: TGCAGTGCTAGAGGGGATTCAGGGCCTCCAAATGAAAAACTGTTTTTT

j_call: TRBJ2-5
v_call: TRBV12-3/TRBV12-4
d_call: .
clone_size: few
cdr3_aa: CASSFRRGRGETQYF
cdr3_nt: TGTGCCAGTAGTTTTAGGCGAGGGAGAGGGGAGACCCAGTACTTC

j_call: TRBJ2-7
v_call: TRBV7-2
d_call: .
clone_size: .
cdr3_aa: CASSLKTPGNEQYF
cdr3_nt: TGTGCCAGCAGCCTGAAAACCCCGGGGAATGAGCAGTACTTC

j_call: TRBJ1-1
v_call: TRBV7-2
d_call: .
clone_size: once
cdr3_aa: CASSLEGAWNTEAFF
cdr3_nt: TGTGCCAGCAGCTTAGAAGGGGCGTGGAACACTGAAGCTTTCTTT

j_call: TRBJ2-7
v_call: TRBV20-1
d_call: .
clone_size: few
cdr3_aa: CSAIGKGEQYF
cdr3_nt: TGCAGTGCTATTGGGAAAGGCGAGCAGTACTTC

j_call: TRBJ2-2
v_call: TRBV7-2
d_call: .
clone_size: .
cdr3_aa: CASSVGLRELFF
cdr3_nt: TGTGCCAGCAGCGTAGGGCTTAGGGAGCTGTTTTTT

j_call: TRBJ1-1
v_call: TRBV5-5
d_call: .
clone_size: .
cdr3_aa: CASSLVPTSRAEAFF
cdr3_nt: TGTGCCAGCAGCTTGGTCCCGACATCCAGGGCTGAAGCTTTCTTT

j_call: TRBJ2-3
v_call: TRBV11-2
d_call: TRBD1
clone_size: .
cdr3_aa: CASSKGASTDTQYF
cdr3_nt: TGTGCCAGCAGTAAGGGGGCGTCCACAGATACGCAGTATTTT

j_call: TRBJ1-2
v_call: TRBV29-1
d_call: .
clone_size: few
cdr3_aa: CSVDRGRPNYGYTF
cdr3_nt: TGCAGCGTTGATAGGGGCCGCCCGAACTATGGCTACACCTTC

j_call: TRBJ2-5
v_call: TRBV7-2
d_call: .
clone_size: .
cdr3_aa: CASSLDGGWETQYF
cdr3_nt: TGTGCCAGCAGCTTAGATGGGGGATGGGAGACCCAGTACTTC

j_call: TRBJ1-2
v_call: TRBV7-2
d_call: .
clone_size: .
cdr3_aa: CASRLPSNGYTF
cdr3_nt: TGTGCCAGCAGGCTTCCATCCAATGGCTACACCTTC

j_call: TRBJ1-1
v_call: TRBV5-1
d_call: .
clone_size: .
cdr3_aa: CASSLASGGPPGEAFF
cdr3_nt: TGCGCCAGCAGCTTGGCTAGCGGGGGCCCTCCGGGTGAAGCTTTCTTT

j_call: TRBJ2-2
v_call: TRBV5-1
d_call: TRBD2
clone_size: .
cdr3_aa: CASSLERGYTGELFF
cdr3_nt: TGCGCCAGCAGCTTGGAGCGGGGGTACACCGGGGAGCTGTTTTTT

j_call: TRBJ2-7
v_call: TRBV7-9
d_call: .
clone_size: few
cdr3_aa: CASSFWGFYEQYF
cdr3_nt: TGTGCCAGCAGCTTTTGGGGATTCTACGAGCAGTACTTC

j_call: TRBJ2-5
v_call: TRBV3-1
d_call: TRBD1
clone_size: few
cdr3_aa: CASSRYRGDQETQYF
cdr3_nt: TGTGCCAGCAGCCGGTACAGGGGAGACCAAGAGACCCAGTACTTC

j_call: TRBJ1-6
v_call: TRBV27
d_call: .
clone_size: few
cdr3_aa: CASSMTVPYNSPLHF
cdr3_nt: TGTGCCAGCAGTATGACAGTTCCCTATAATTCACCCCTCCACTTT

j_call: TRBJ1-2
v_call: TRBV20-1
d_call: .
clone_size: once
cdr3_aa: CSAWSGLGYTF
cdr3_nt: TGCAGTGCGTGGAGTGGGCTCGGCTACACCTTC

j_call: TRBJ2-5
v_call: TRBV28
d_call: TRBD1
clone_size: .
cdr3_aa: CASRPGQGLRSETQYF
cdr3_nt: TGTGCCAGCAGGCCGGGACAGGGGCTCCGCAGTGAGACCCAGTACTTC

j_call: TRBJ2-5
v_call: TRBV4-1
d_call: .
clone_size: .
cdr3_aa: CASSHASRETQYF
cdr3_nt: TGCGCCAGCAGCCATGCTAGCCGGGAGACCCAGTACTTC

j_call: TRBJ2-6
v_call: TRBV20-1
d_call: TRBD1
clone_size: few
cdr3_aa: CSAPGQFSSGANVLTF
cdr3_nt: TGCAGTGCCCCGGGACAGTTTAGCTCTGGGGCCAACGTCCTGACTTTC

j_call: TRBJ2-3
v_call: TRBV14
d_call: .
clone_size: .
cdr3_aa: CASSQGVGTTDTQYF
cdr3_nt: TGTGCCAGCAGCCAAGGTGTAGGGACCACAGATACGCAGTATTTT

j_call: TRBJ2-7
v_call: TRBV29-1
d_call: .
clone_size: .
cdr3_aa: CSATLLQGGYEQYF
cdr3_nt: TGCAGCGCCACCCTCCTTCAGGGGGGCTACGAGCAGTACTTC

j_call: TRBJ2-3
v_call: TRBV20-1
d_call: .
clone_size: .
cdr3_aa: CSAPRSTDTQYF
cdr3_nt: TGCAGTGCACCTCGTAGCACAGATACGCAGTATTTT

j_call: TRBJ2-1
v_call: TRBV27
d_call: .
clone_size: few
cdr3_aa: CASSYAGPNEQFF
cdr3_nt: TGTGCCAGCAGTTACGCAGGCCCCAATGAGCAGTTCTTC

j_call: TRBJ1-6
v_call: TRBV9
d_call: .
clone_size: .
cdr3_aa: CASSPSRGGDNSPLHF
cdr3_nt: TGTGCCAGCAGCCCGAGCCGAGGGGGAGATAATTCACCCCTCCACTTT

j_call: TRBJ1-2
v_call: TRBV7-2
d_call: .
clone_size: once
cdr3_aa: CASSLSVWGSGGYTF
cdr3_nt: TGTGCCAGCAGCTTATCGGTTTGGGGGTCAGGTGGCTACACCTTC

j_call: TRBJ1-2
v_call: TRBV6-5
d_call: .
clone_size: few
cdr3_aa: CASRPRRALANYGYTF
cdr3_nt: TGTGCCAGCCGACCCCGGAGGGCGTTAGCTAACTATGGCTACACCTTC

j_call: TRBJ2-1
v_call: TRBV20-1
d_call: TRBD1
clone_size: .
cdr3_aa: CSAPPATGDNEQFF
cdr3_nt: TGCAGTGCCCCCCCGGCCACAGGGGACAATGAGCAGTTCTTC

j_call: TRBJ2-5
v_call: TRBV9
d_call: .
clone_size: few
cdr3_aa: CASSVNTAPMYF
cdr3_nt: TGTGCCAGCAGCGTTAATACAGCCCCCATGTACTTC

j_call: TRBJ2-4
v_call: TRBV19
d_call: .
clone_size: .
cdr3_aa: CASSIPPGIQYF
cdr3_nt: TGTGCCAGTAGTATTCCCCCCGGCATTCAGTACTTC

j_call: TRBJ2-1
v_call: TRBV11-2
d_call: TRBD2
clone_size: .
cdr3_aa: CASSLATSGPNEQFF
cdr3_nt: TGTGCCAGCAGCTTAGCAACTAGCGGGCCCAATGAGCAGTTCTTC